The following is a T cell receptor beta chain sequence with its context. These data originate in a study of blood T cell repertoires in COVID-19. Study in general: PBMCs, B-cell-depleted T cells, or T cells were the source of the cDNA or gDNA that made up the material.

Ages ranged from about 18 to 89 years, with residence in under 25 US areas. V lost 7 bases and J 11 bases, leaving 17 bases between the germline ends. The CDR3 is made up of 12 amino acids. The germline CDR1 and CDR2 sequences are MDHEN and SYDVKM. TCRdb's copy holds only in-frame clones and misses some; the assay was immunoSEQ multiplex PCR. Of a few hundred thousand clones in the sample, about 85% were seen once. The sample taken for sequencing was PBMCs or T cells enriched from blood (not recorded which). The TCR comes from a woman in her forties or fifties who had been exposed to COVID-19. The V call is TRBV28, the J call TRBJ1-1; D unclear. The CDR3, as DNA: TGTGCCAGCATCTCGCCCGGGAAATTGGCTTTCTTT. The encoded protein is CASISPGKLAFF.